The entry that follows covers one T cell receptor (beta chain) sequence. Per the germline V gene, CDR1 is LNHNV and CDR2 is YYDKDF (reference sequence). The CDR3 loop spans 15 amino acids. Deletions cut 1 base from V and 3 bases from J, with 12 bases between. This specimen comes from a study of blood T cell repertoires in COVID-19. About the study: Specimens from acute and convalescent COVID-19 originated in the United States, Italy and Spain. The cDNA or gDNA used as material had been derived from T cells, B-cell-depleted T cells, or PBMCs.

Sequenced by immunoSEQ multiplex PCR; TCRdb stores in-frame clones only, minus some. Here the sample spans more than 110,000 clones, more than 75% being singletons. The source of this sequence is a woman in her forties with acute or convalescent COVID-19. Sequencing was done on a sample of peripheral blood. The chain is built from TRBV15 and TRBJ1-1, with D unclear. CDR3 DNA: TGTGCCACCAGCAGAGGAAGATTCGGGGACACTGAAGCTTTCTTT. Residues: CATSRGRFGDTEAFF.